Included here is one TCR beta chain sequence, with context. The data belong to a study of T cell responses to AZD1222 COVID-19 vaccine. The data were produced by immunoSEQ multiplex PCR, yet TCRdb's version contains in-frame clones alone and is incomplete. The table lists approximately 150,000 clones, 75% to 90% of them singletons. The clonotype originates from an adult in good health. The starting material was peripheral blood, obtained on day 0 of AZD1222 vaccination.

CDR3 region: CASSIETGPPGYTF. In nucleotides, the CDR3 is TGTGCCAGTAGTATCGAAACCGGGCCACCAGGCTACACCTTC. V usage is TRBV19 and J usage is TRBJ1-2; D is undetermined. The ends were cut back, 3 bases at V and 8 bases at J, with 16 bases in the middle. There are 14 residues in the CDR3. Germline CDR1 reads LNHDA; CDR2 reads SQIVND (reference sequence).